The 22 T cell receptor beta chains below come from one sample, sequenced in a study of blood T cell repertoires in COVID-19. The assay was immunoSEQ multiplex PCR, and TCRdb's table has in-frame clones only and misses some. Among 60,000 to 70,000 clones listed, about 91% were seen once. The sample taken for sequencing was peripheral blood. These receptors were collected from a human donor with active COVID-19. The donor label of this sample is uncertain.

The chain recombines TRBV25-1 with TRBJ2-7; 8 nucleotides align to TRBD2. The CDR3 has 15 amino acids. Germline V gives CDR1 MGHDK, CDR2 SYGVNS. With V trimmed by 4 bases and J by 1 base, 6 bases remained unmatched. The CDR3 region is CASSVGRGGSYEQYF. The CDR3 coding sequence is TGTGCCAGCAGTGTCGGCCGGGGGGGGTCCTACGAGCAGTACTTC.

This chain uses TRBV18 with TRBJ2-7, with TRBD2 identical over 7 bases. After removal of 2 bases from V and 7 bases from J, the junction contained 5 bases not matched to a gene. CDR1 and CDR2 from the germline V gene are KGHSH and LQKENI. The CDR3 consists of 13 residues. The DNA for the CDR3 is TGTGCCAGCTCACCAGGGAGGGAAGGGGAGCAGTACTTC. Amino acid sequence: CASSPGREGEQYF.

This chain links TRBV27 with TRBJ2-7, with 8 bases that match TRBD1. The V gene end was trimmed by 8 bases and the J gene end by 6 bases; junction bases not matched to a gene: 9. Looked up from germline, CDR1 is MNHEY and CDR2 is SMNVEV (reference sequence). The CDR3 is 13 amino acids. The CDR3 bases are TGTGCCAGCGGGGCCCGGACAGGGCCCGAGCAGTACTTC. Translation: CASGARTGPEQYF.

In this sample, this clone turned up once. CDR3 coding DNA: TGTGCCAGCAGTGTGGACAGTGGTGGGAGCCCCTACGAGCAGTACTTC. Encoded protein: CASSVDSGGSPYEQYF. The rearrangement uses TRBV6-1 and TRBJ2-7; possibly TRBD1 for D (6 bases). V was pared by 4 bases and J by 2 bases, with 18 bases between. The CDR3 is 16 residues long. Germline loops: CDR1 MNHNS, CDR2 SASEGT.

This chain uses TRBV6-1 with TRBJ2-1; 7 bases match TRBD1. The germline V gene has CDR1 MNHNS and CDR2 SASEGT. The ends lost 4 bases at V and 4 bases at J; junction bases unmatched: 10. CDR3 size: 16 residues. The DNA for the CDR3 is TGTGCCAGCAGTGTGATAGGGGACAGTACTTACAATGAGCAGTTCTTC. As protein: CASSVIGDSTYNEQFF.

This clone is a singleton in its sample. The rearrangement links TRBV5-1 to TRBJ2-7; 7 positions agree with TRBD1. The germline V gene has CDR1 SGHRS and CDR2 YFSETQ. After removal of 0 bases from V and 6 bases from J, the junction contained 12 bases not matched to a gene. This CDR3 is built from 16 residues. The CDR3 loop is CASSLAQTGPQGEQYF. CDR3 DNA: TGCGCCAGCAGCTTGGCCCAGACAGGGCCCCAGGGCGAGCAGTACTTC.

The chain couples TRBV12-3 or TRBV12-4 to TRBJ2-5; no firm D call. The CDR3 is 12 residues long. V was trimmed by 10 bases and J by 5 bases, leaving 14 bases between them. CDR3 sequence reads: CATAAVTETQYF. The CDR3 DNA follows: TGTGCCACCGCGGCGGTTACGGAGACCCAGTACTTC.

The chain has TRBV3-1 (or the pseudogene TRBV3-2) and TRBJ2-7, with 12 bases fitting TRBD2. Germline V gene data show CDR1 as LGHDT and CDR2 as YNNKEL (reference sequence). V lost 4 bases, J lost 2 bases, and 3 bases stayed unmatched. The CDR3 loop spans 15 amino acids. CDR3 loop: CASSPSGRGAYEQYF. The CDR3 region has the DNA TGTGCCAGCAGCCCTAGCGGGAGGGGGGCCTACGAGCAGTACTTC.

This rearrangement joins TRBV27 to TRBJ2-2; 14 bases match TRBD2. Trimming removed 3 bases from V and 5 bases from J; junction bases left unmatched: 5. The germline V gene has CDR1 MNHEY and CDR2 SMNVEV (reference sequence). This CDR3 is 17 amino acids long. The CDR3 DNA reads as TGTGCCAGCAGTTTCGGACTAGCGGGAGGTCTAACCGGGGAGCTGTTTTTT. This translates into CASSFGLAGGLTGELFF.

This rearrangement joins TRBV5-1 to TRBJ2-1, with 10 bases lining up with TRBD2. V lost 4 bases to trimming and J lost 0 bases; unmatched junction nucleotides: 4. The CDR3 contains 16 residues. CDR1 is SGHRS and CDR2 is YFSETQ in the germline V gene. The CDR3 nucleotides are TGCGCCAGCAGCCCTTCTAGCGGGAGCTCCTACAATGAGCAGTTCTTC. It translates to CASSPSSGSSYNEQFF.

The CDR3 DNA reads TGTGCCAGCAGCTTGGCGACCGGGAGCTCCTACGAGCAGTACTTC. Encoded protein: CASSLATGSSYEQYF. The chain employs TRBV5-4 and TRBJ2-7; perhaps TRBD2 as D (6 bases). V lost 0 bases and J 0 bases, leaving 10 bases between the germline ends. The CDR3 totals 15 residues. Germline V gene data show CDR1 as SGHNT and CDR2 as YYREEE (reference sequence). Combining the CDR3 with reference TRBV5-4 and TRBJ2-7 gives the whole variable domain ETGVTQSPTHLIKTRGQQVTLRCSSQSGHNTVSWYQQALGQGPQFIFQYYREEENGRGNFPPRFSGLQFPNYSSELNVNALELDDSALYLCASSLATGSSYEQYFGPGTRLTVT.

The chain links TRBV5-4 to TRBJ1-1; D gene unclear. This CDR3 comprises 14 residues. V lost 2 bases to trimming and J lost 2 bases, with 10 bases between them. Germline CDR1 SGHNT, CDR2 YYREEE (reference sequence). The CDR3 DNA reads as TGTGCCAGCAGCTTAGGCGGACTAAACACTGAAGCTTTCTTT. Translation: CASSLGGLNTEAFF.

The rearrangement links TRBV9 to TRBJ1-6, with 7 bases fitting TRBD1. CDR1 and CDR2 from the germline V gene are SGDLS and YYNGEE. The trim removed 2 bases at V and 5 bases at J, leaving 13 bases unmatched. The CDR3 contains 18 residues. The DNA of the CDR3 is TGTGCCAGCAGCGTTTCAAACCAGACAGGGTCCAATAATTCACCCCTCCACTTT. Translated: CASSVSNQTGSNNSPLHF. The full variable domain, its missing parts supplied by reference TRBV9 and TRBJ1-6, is DSGVTQTPKHLITATGQRVTLRCSPRSGDLSVYWYQQSLDQGLQFLIQYYNGEERAKGNILERFSAQQFPDLHSELNLSSLELGDSALYFCASSVSNQTGSNNSPLHFGNGTRLTVT.

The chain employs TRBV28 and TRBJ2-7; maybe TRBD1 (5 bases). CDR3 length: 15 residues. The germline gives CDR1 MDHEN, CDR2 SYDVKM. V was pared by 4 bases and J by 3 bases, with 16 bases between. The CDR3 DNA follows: TGTGCCAGCAGTTCCCGTGGGCAGGGTGGCTACGAGCAGTACTTC. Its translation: CASSSRGQGGYEQYF.

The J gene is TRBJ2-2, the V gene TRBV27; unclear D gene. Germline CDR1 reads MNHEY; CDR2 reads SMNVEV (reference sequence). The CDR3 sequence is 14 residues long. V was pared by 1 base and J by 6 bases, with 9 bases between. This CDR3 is CASSLLALPGELFF. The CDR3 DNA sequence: TGTGCCAGCAGTTTATTGGCTCTCCCCGGGGAGCTGTTTTTT.

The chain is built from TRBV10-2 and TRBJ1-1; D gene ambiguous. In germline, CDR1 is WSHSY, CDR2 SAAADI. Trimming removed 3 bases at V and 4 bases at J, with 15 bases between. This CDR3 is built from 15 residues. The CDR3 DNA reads TGCGCCAGCAGTGATTTAGGGAGGTCTGGCACTGAAGCTTTCTTT. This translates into CASSDLGRSGTEAFF.

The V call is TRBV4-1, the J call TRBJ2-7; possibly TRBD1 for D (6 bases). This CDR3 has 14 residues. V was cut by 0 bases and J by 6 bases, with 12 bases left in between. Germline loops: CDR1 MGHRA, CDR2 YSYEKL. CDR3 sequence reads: CASSQDQTGREQYF. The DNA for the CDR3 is TGCGCCAGCAGCCAAGATCAAACAGGGCGCGAGCAGTACTTC.

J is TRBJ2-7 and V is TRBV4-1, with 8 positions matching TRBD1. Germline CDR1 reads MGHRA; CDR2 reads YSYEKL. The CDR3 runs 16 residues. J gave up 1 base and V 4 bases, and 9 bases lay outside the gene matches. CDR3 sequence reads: CASSPPARTGSYEQYF. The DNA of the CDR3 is TGCGCCAGCAGCCCACCCGCCCGGACAGGGTCCTACGAGCAGTACTTC.

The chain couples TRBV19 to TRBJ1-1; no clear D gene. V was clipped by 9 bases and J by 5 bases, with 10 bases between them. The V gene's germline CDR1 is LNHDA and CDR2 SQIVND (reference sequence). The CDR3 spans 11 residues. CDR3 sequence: CASCGLTEAFF. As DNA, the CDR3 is TGTGCCAGCTGCGGCCTGACTGAAGCTTTCTTT.

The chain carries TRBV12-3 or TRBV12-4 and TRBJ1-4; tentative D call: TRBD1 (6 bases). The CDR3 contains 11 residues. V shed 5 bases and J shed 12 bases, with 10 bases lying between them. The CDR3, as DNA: TGTGCCAGCAGTCGGAAGGGGGAACTGTTTTTT. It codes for CASSRKGELFF.

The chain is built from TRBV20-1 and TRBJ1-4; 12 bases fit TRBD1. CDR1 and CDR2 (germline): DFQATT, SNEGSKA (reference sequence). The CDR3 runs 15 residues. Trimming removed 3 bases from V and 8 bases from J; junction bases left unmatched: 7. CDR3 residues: CSASKVGTGGEKLFF. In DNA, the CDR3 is TGCAGTGCTAGTAAGGTCGGGACAGGGGGCGAAAAACTGTTTTTT.

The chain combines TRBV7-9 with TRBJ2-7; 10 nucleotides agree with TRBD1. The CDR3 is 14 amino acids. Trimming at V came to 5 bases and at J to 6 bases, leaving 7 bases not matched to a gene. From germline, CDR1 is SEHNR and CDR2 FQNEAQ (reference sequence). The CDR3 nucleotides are TGTGCCAGCAGCCCTCCCAGGGACAGGGGCGAGCAGTACTTC. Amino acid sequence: CASSPPRDRGEQYF.